This T cell receptor beta chain was captured in a study of shared clonotypes between healthy human individuals. Background on the study: Each donor's CD4 naive and CD4 memory cells filled three plates apiece, CD8 naive two, and CD8 memory one. Study-level points and caveats: Rarefaction exposed incomplete sorted-subset sequencing despite large depth. Memory subsets generally showed lower estimated richness than naive subsets.

The CD4+ fraction was divided into a CD45RA+ naive subset and a CD45RA-negative memory subset. The protocol was immunoSEQ multiplex PCR, while the TCRdb copy is restricted to in-frame clones and leaves out a portion. Found here are more than 850,000 clones, around 78% of them singletons; the top ten hold more than 0.45%. For this clone: Its antigen is unidentified.

V lost 0 bases to trimming and J lost 4 bases, with 12 bases between them. This CDR3 region has 15 residues. Germline assignment: CDR1 SGHRS and CDR2 YFSETQ. The chain is built from TRBV5-1 and TRBJ2-3; the D call may be TRBD1 or TRBD2 (5 bases each). The clonotype was recovered from a young man in good health. Some clones in this sample may be carry-over from other donors' samples. Sample: memory CD4+ T cells from PBMCs. This sample's subset: CD45RA-negative fraction. The CDR3 loop reads CASSLDGGGADTQYF. The CDR3 region has the DNA TGCGCCAGCAGCTTGGATGGGGGTGGGGCAGATACGCAGTATTTT.